The clone carrying this T cell receptor beta chain was seen more than once but under ten times. Its target is not known. This sample was included in a study of response to subunit inactivated influenza vaccine. Findings and caveats of the study: A suggestion made by the authors is that each seasonal influenza vaccination recruits few new T cells.

Germline CDR1 DFQATT, CDR2 SNEGSKA (reference sequence). This CDR3 comprises 12 residues. Via MiXCR, TCRdb re-called the RT-PCR reads, giving one row per CDR3 protein. The table records fewer than 700,000 distinct CDR3 sequences, under 15% of them present only once. The input for sequencing was PBMCs from blood, taken roughly 45 days after vaccination. The rearrangement links TRBV20-1 to TRBJ2-1; D is ambiguous. This receptor was identified in a man aged 45-60 years who received an inactivated influenza vaccine. The CDR3 here is CRVKKDRDEQFF. CDR3 nucleotide sequence: TGCAGGGTTAAGAAGGATCGCGATGAGCAGTTCTTC.